This TCR beta chain was recorded in a study of blood T cell repertoires in COVID-19. Study at large: Samples of COVID-19 (acute and convalescent) were obtained from the United States, Italy and Spain. T cells, B-cell-depleted T cells, or PBMCs provided the cDNA or gDNA that served as material.

The germline V and J ends were trimmed by 3 bases and 8 bases, with 10 bases remaining between them. CDR3 size: 13 residues. Germline-derived CDR1 and CDR2 are SGHTA and FQGNSA. Methods used by the authors: Amplification from reference gene primers served as the basis for estimated nucleated cell counts. Assay used: immunoSEQ multiplex PCR; TCRdb lists only in-frame clones, some missing. V, J and clone size were drawn from that table, and D and trimming were deduced from the DNA. The sample holds under 200,000 clones; over 80% are singletons and the top ten take 9.1%. The sample taken for sequencing was peripheral blood. V is TRBV7-2 and J is TRBJ1-4, with D possibly TRBD1 on 6 matching bases. This receptor was identified in a woman over 75 with active or convalescent COVID-19. The CDR3 DNA reads as TGTGCCAGCAGCTTCCGGGACACGGAAAAACTGTTTTTT. This translates into CASSFRDTEKLFF.